Listed here is a single T cell receptor beta chain. These data come from a study of blood T cell repertoires in COVID-19. Across the whole study: Sites across the United States, Italy and Spain contributed samples from acute and convalescent COVID-19. PBMCs, B-cell-depleted T cells, or T cells were the source of the cDNA or gDNA that made up the material.

With 2 bases removed from V and 4 bases from J, the gap between germline ends came to 12 bases. The length of the CDR3 is 14 residues. CDR1 is SGHTS and CDR2 is YDEGEE in the germline V gene. Authors' methods: The assay estimated nucleated cells by amplifying reference gene primers. TCRdb's table, derived via immunoSEQ multiplex PCR, lists solely in-frame clones and lacks some. That table supplies the V and J calls and clone size; D and trimming were determined from the DNA. The profile shows 190,000 or so clones, around 87% of them singletons. This chain joins TRBV5-8 and TRBJ1-2; maybe TRBD1 (5 bases). The clonotype originates from a man between 40 and 49 years old with active or convalescent COVID-19. Sequences were obtained from peripheral blood. The CDR3 reads CASSFQGDVYGYTF. The CDR3 bases are TGTGCCAGCAGCTTCCAGGGCGACGTCTATGGCTACACCTTC. Together with reference TRBV5-8 and TRBJ1-2, the CDR3 gives the full variable domain: EAGVTQSPTHLIKTRGQQATLRCSPISGHTSVYWYQQALGLGLQFLLWYDEGEERNRGNFPPRFSGRQFPNYSSELNVNALELEDSALYLCASSFQGDVYGYTFGSGTRLTVV.